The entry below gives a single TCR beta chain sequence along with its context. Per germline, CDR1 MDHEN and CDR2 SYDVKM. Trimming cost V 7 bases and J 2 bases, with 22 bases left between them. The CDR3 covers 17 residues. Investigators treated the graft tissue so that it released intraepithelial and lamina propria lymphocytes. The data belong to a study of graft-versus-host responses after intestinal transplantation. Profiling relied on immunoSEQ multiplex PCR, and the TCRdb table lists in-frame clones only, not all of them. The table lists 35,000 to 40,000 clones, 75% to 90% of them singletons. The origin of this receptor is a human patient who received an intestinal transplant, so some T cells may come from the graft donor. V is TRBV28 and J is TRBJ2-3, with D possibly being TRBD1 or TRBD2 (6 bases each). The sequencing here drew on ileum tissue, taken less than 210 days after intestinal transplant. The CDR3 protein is CASTAPGAYFHTDTQYF. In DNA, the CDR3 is TGTGCCAGCACGGCCCCGGGGGCCTACTTCCACACAGATACGCAGTATTTT.